This T cell receptor beta chain was identified during a study of neurological immune-mediated disorders. Overall study results and limits: The study found no CDR3 amino acid sequences shared by expanded clones across subjects, suggesting private repertoires in all groups. In HTLV-1-associated myelopathy, TCR clonal expansion was greatest, whereas multiple sclerosis had the least, falling below healthy controls.

The authors produced cDNA by 5'RACE using 10-nucleotide random UMIs. A single run covered 15-18 subjects with over 190 million TCR-beta sequences. TCRdb used MiXCR to reprocess the 5' RACE reads, holding one entry per CDR3 protein. The table records over 45,000 distinct CDR3 sequences, about 3.5% of them present only once. This clonotype has ten or more counts. Its antigen is currently unknown. V shed 1 base and J shed 6 bases, with 6 bases lying between them. The CDR3 extends over 12 amino acids. CDR1 and CDR2 from the germline V gene are LGHDT and YNNKEL (reference sequence). The chain has TRBV3-1 and TRBJ2-5, with D uncertain. Sequencing was done on a sample of PBMCs. The sequence was obtained from a man aged 40-50 years with multiple sclerosis. The CDR3 DNA reads TGTGCCAGCAGCCAAGTGGTAAAGACCCAGTACTTC. This gives the protein CASSQVVKTQYF.